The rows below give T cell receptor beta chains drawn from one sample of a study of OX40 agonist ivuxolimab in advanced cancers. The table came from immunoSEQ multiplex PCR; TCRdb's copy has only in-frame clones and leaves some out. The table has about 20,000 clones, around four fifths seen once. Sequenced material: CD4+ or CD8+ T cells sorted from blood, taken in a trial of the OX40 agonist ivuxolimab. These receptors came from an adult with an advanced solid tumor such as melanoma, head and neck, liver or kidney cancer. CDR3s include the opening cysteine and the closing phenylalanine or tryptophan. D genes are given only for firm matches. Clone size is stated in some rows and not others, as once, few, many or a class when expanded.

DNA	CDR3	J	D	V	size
TGTGCCAGCAGCCAACCAAACCCCGGGACAGGGGAAACAACCTACGAGCAGTACTTC	CASSQPNPGTGETTYEQYF	TRBJ2-7	TRBD1	TRBV16	.
TGTGCCAGTAGGGGAAAGGGAGGCACTGAAGCTTTCTTT	CASRGKGGTEAFF	TRBJ1-1	.	TRBV19	few
TGCGCCAGCAGCCAAGTCGACGCGGGAGAAGCGGATACGCAGTATTTT	CASSQVDAGEADTQYF	TRBJ2-3	TRBD2	TRBV4-3	.
TGTGCCAGCAGAGGGGTAGATACGCAGTATTTT	CASRGVDTQYF	TRBJ2-3	.	TRBV2	.
TGTGCCAGCAGCCCGGCCCCCGGGACAGTGAACGCAGATACGCAGTATTTT	CASSPAPGTVNADTQYF	TRBJ2-3	TRBD1	TRBV5-4	.
TGTGCCAGCAGCTCGGATGGACTAGCGGGGAACTACGAGCAGTACTTC	CASSSDGLAGNYEQYF	TRBJ2-7	TRBD2	TRBV7-9	.
TGTGCCAGCAGTTACTCGGTGGAGGCCCCGACCCAGCATTTT	CASSYSVEAPTQHF	TRBJ1-5	.	TRBV6-6	.
TGTGCCAGTAGCCTTACAGGGGTATCCTACAATGAGCAGTTCTTC	CASSLTGVSYNEQFF	TRBJ2-1	TRBD1	TRBV19	.
TGTGCCAGCAGTGAATACCCCACAGTTTCCGGGGAGACCCAGTACTTC	CASSEYPTVSGETQYF	TRBJ2-5	.	TRBV25-1	.
TGTGCCAGCAGCTTAGGGAGGACTAGCGGGAGGGTTGGATACGAGCAGTACTTC	CASSLGRTSGRVGYEQYF	TRBJ2-7	TRBD2	TRBV7-8	.
TGTGCCAGCACCCAGGCACGGACCCAAGAGACCCAGTACTTC	CASTQARTQETQYF	TRBJ2-5	.	TRBV28	.
TGTGCCAGCAGTCCTAGCAGTTACTCCTACAATGAGCAGTTCTTC	CASSPSSYSYNEQFF	TRBJ2-1	.	TRBV27	.
TGCGCCAGCAGCTTGCCGGGACTAGCGGGAGCTCTAATTGAGCAGTTCTTC	CASSLPGLAGALIEQFF	TRBJ2-1	TRBD2	TRBV5-1	.
TGTGCCAGCAGCGTCCGGGGGTTCTCCTACGAGCAGTACTTC	CASSVRGFSYEQYF	TRBJ2-7	.	TRBV9	.
TGCGCCAGCAGTTACCGAGAGACCCAGTACTTC	CASSYRETQYF	TRBJ2-5	.	TRBV6-1	.
TGTGCCAGCAGGCTGACCAGGGTGGATGGAAACACCATATATTTT	CASRLTRVDGNTIYF	TRBJ1-3	.	TRBV27	.
TGTGCCAGTAGTAAAGACCGAAGTCTCTCCTACGAGCAGTACTTC	CASSKDRSLSYEQYF	TRBJ2-7	.	TRBV19	.
TGTGCCAGCAGCCTTGGGAGCTACAATGAGCAGTTCTTC	CASSLGSYNEQFF	TRBJ2-1	.	TRBV7-8	.
TGTGCCAGCAGTCCCGGGGTAGCGGGAGAGACCCAGTACTTC	CASSPGVAGETQYF	TRBJ2-5	TRBD2	TRBV27	.
TGTGCCAGCAGCGTAGGTTGGGGGAAGGATCAAGAGACCCAGTACTTC	CASSVGWGKDQETQYF	TRBJ2-5	.	TRBV9	.
TGTGCCAGCAGTGAAATTGACCGGACTGCTATTACCGGGGAGCTGTTTTTT	CASSEIDRTAITGELFF	TRBJ2-2	.	TRBV6-1	.
TGTGCCAGCAGTTACCAGGTTTTGGAGGGGGAGCTGTTTTTT	CASSYQVLEGELFF	TRBJ2-2	.	TRBV6-5	.
TGTGCCAGCAGCTCCCTACAAGAGACCCAGTACTTC	CASSSLQETQYF	TRBJ2-5	.	TRBV7-9	.
TGCAGCGTTGGAGGGGAGGTAGAGGGATACGAGCAGTACTTC	CSVGGEVEGYEQYF	TRBJ2-7	.	TRBV29-1	.
TGTGCCAGCAGCTACGCTCTTTACTCTTGGGCGGGAGGGCAGAATGAGCAGTTCTTC	CASSYALYSWAGGQNEQFF	TRBJ2-1	TRBD2	TRBV7-2	.
TGTGCCAGCAGCATGTGGACAGGGGGCGAGCAGCCCCAGCATTTT	CASSMWTGGEQPQHF	TRBJ1-5	TRBD1	TRBV7-3	.
TGTGCCAGCAGCTTAGCTGGGGCAGGAACTGAAGCTTTCTTT	CASSLAGAGTEAFF	TRBJ1-1	.	TRBV11-3	.
TGTGCCAGCAGTTTCGCTGCTGCGAGGGGCTACACCTTC	CASSFAAARGYTF	TRBJ1-2	.	TRBV28	few
TGTGCCAGCAGCTCAGCGGGAGGGTACAATGAGCAGTTCTTC	CASSSAGGYNEQFF	TRBJ2-1	TRBD2	TRBV11-2	.
TGTGCCAGCAGCCGCAGGAACACTGAAGCTTTCTTT	CASSRRNTEAFF	TRBJ1-1	.	TRBV16	few
TGCGCCAGCAGGGCGGAGTACAATGAGCAGTTCTTC	CASRAEYNEQFF	TRBJ2-1	.	TRBV5-1	once
TGTGCCAGCAGTTCCCCAATAGCGGGAGGGGCGGTCAATGAGCAGTTCTTC	CASSSPIAGGAVNEQFF	TRBJ2-1	TRBD2	TRBV28	once
TGCGCCAGCAGCGCCACAGAGGGTACTAATGAAAAACTGTTTTTT	CASSATEGTNEKLFF	TRBJ1-4	.	TRBV4-3	.
TGTGCCATCAGTGATCGGAAAGCTGAAGCTTTCTTT	CAISDRKAEAFF	TRBJ1-1	.	TRBV10-3	few
TGTGCCAGCAGTTACGCGTCTAGCGGGGGGTACGAGCAGTACTTC	CASSYASSGGYEQYF	TRBJ2-7	TRBD2	TRBV6-6	.
TGTGCCAGCAGTTTATCGAGGAGTTACTACGAGCAGTACTTC	CASSLSRSYYEQYF	TRBJ2-7	.	TRBV27	.
TGCGCCAGCAGCCTCAGAGGGTCCACTGAAGCTTTCTTT	CASSLRGSTEAFF	TRBJ1-1	.	TRBV4-1	.
TGTGCCAGCAGCCCGTCGACAGGGAAAATGATCTACGAGCAGTACTTC	CASSPSTGKMIYEQYF	TRBJ2-7	TRBD1	TRBV27	.
TGTGTCAGAAGTCGGACAGGGACTACAGATACGCAGTATTTT	CVRSRTGTTDTQYF	TRBJ2-3	.	TRBV7-5	.
TGTGCCAGCAGCACAGCGGGGGGCGTTTACAATGAGCAGTTCTTC	CASSTAGGVYNEQFF	TRBJ2-1	TRBD2	TRBV9	.
TGTGCCAGCAGTTTTAGGGGGCTCTATGGCTACACCTTC	CASSFRGLYGYTF	TRBJ1-2	TRBD1	TRBV28	.
TGTGCCAGCAGTTTACTGGACAGTAATCAGCCCCAGCATTTT	CASSLLDSNQPQHF	TRBJ1-5	.	TRBV28	few